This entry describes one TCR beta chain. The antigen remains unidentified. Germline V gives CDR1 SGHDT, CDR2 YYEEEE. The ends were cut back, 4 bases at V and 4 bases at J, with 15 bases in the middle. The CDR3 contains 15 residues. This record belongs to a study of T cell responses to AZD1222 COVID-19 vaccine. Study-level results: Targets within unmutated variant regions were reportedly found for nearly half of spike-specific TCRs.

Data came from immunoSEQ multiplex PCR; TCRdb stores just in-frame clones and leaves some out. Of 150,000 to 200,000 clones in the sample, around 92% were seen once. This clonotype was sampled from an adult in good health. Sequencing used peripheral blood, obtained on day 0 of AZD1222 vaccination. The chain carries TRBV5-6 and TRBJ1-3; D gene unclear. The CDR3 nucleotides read TGTGCCAGCAGCGACGGGGTCTTAGAAGGAAACACCATATATTTT. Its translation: CASSDGVLEGNTIYF. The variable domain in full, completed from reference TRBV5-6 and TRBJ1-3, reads DAGVTQSPTHLIKTRGQQVTLRCSPKSGHDTVSWYQQALGQGPQFIFQYYEEEERQRGNFPDRFSGHQFPNYSSELNVNALLLGDSALYLCASSDGVLEGNTIYFGEGSWLTVV.